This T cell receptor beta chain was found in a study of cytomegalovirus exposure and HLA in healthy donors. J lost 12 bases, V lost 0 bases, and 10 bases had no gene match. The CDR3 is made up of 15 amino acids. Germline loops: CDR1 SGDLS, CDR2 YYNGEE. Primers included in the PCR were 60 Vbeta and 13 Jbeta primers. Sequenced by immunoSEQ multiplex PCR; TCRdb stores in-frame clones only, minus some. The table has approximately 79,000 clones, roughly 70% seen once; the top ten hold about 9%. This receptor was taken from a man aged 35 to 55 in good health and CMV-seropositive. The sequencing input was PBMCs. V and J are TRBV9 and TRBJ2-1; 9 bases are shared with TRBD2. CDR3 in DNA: TGTGCCAGCAGCGTAGGGATAGCGGGGGCACGGGGGCAGTTCTTC. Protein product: CASSVGIAGARGQFF.